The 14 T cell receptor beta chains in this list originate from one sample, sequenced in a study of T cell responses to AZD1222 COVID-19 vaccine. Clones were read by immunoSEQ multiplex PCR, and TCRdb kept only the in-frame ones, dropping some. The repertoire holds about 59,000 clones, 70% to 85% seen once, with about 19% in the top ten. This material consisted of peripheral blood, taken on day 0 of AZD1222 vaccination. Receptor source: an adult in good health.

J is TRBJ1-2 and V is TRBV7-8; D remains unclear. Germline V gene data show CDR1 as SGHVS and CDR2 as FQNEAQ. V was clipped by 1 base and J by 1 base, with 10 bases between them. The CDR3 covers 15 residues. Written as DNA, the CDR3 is TGTGCCAGCAGCTTAGTAAGCAGCGGTAACTATGGCTACACCTTC. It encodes CASSLVSSGNYGYTF. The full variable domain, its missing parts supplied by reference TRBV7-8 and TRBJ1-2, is GAGVSQSPRYKVAKRGQDVALRCDPISGHVSLFWYQQALGQGPEFLTYFQNEAQLDKSGLPSDRFFAERPEGSVSTLKIQRTQQEDSAVYLCASSLVSSGNYGYTFGSGTRLTVV.

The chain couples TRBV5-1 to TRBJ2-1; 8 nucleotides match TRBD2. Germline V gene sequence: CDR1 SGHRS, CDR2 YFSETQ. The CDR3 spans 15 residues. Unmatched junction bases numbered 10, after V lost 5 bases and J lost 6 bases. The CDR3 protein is CASRSGLAGSNEQFF. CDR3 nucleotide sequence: TGCGCCAGCAGATCTGGGCTAGCGGGCTCCAATGAGCAGTTCTTC.

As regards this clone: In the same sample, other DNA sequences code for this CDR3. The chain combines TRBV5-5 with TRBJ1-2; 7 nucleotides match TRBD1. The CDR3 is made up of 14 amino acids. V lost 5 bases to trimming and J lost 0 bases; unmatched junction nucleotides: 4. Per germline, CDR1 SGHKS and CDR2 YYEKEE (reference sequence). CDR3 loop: CASSLTGTNYGYTF. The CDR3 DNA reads TGTGCCAGCAGTTTGACAGGGACTAACTATGGCTACACCTTC.

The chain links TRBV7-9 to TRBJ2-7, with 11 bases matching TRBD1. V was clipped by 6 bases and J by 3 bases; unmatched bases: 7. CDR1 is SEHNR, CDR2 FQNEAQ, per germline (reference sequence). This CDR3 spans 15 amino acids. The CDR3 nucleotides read TGTGCCAGCAGTCGGACAGGGGGCGAGGGCTACGAGCAGTACGTC. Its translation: CASSRTGGEGYEQYV.

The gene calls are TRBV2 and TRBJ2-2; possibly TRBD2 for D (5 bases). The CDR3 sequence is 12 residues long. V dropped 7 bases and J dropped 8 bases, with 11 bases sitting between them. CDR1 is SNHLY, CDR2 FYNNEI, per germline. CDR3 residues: CASKVGAGELFF. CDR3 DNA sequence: TGTGCCAGCAAGGTGGGAGCGGGGGAGCTGTTTTTT.

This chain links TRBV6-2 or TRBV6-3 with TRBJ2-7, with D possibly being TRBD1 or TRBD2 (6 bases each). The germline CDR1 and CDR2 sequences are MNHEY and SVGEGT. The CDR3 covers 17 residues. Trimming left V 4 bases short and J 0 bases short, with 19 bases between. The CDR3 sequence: CASSLASGASSSYEQYV. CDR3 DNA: TGTGCCAGCAGTTTGGCCTCGGGGGCCTCGAGCTCCTACGAGCAGTACGTC.

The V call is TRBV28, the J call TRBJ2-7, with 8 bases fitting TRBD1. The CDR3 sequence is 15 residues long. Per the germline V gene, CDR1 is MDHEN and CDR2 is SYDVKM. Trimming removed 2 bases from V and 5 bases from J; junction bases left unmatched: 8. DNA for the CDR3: TGTGCCAGCAGTTTAATATCAGGGGGCAGGGACGAGCAGTACTTC. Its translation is CASSLISGGRDEQYF.

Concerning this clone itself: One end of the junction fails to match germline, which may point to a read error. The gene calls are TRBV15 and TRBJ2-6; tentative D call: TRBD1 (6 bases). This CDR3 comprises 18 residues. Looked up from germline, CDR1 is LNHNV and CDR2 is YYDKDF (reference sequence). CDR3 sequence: CATSRIGQSASRANVLTF. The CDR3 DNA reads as TGTGCCACCAGCAGAATCGGACAGTCCGCCTCTCGGGCCAACGTCCTGACTTTC.

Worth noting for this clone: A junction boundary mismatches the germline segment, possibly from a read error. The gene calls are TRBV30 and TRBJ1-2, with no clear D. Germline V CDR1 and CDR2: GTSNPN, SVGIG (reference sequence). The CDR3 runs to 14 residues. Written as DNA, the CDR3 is TGTGCCTGGAGTTCGAGGCAGGTTAACCATGGCTACACCTTC. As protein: CAWSSRQVNHGYTF.

The CDR3 DNA sequence: TGCAGCGTTGAAGGTGCGGCCTACGAGCAGTACTTC. It yields the protein CSVEGAAYEQYF. The chain combines TRBV29-1 with TRBJ2-7, with D unclear. Deletions cut 1 base from V and 2 bases from J, with 6 bases between. The germline V gene has CDR1 SQVTM and CDR2 ANQGSEA. The CDR3 loop spans 12 amino acids.

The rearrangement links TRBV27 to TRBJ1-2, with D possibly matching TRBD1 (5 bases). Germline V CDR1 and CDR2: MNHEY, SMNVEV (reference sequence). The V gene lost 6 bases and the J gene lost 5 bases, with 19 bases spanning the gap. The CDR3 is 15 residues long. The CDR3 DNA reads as TGTGCCAGCAGGGCCATGGGGGATTTTATATATGGCTACACCTTC. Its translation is CASRAMGDFIYGYTF.

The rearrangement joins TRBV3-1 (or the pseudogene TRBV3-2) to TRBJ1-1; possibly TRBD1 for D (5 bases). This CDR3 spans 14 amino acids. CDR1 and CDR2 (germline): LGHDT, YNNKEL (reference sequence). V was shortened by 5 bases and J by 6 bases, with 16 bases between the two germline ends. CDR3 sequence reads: CASSFIPWGPEAFF. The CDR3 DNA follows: TGTGCCAGCAGCTTTATCCCATGGGGCCCTGAAGCTTTCTTT.

The CDR3 region has the DNA TGTGCCAGCAGCCCGGTCCAAGAGACCCAGTACTTC. The encoded protein is CASSPVQETQYF. This sequence joins TRBV5-8 and TRBJ2-5, with unresolved D. Germline V gene lookup returns CDR1 SGHTS and CDR2 YDEGEE. This CDR3 contains 12 residues. V dropped 4 bases and J dropped 1 base, with 5 bases sitting between them.

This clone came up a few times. The CDR3 DNA reads as TGTGCCACCAGCAATAGGCAGAATCTGAGCCCTGAAGCTTTCTTT. Amino acids: CATSNRQNLSPEAFF. The genes are TRBV24-1 and TRBJ1-1; D uncertain. The CDR3 runs 15 residues. Trimming took off 7 bases at V and 6 bases at J, with 20 bases between the two ends. Germline CDR1 is KGHDR and CDR2 is SFDVKD.